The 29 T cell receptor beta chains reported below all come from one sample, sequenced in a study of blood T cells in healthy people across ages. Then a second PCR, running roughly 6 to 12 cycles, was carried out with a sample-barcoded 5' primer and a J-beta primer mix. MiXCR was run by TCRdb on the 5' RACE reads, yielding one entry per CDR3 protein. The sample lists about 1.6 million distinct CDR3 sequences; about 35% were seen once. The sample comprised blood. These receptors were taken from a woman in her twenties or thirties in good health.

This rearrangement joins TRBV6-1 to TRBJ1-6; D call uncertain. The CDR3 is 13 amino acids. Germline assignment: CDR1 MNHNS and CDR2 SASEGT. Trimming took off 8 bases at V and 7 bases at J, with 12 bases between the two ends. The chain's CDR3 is CASQDLFNSPLHF. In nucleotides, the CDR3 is TGTGCCAGCCAGGACCTATTCAATTCACCCCTCCACTTT.

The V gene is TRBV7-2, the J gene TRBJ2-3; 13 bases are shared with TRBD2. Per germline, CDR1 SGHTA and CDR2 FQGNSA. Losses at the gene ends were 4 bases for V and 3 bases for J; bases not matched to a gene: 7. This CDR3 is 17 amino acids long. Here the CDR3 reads CASSSETSGGMTDTQYF. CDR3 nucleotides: TGTGCCAGCAGCTCGGAGACTAGCGGGGGGATGACAGATACGCAGTATTTT.

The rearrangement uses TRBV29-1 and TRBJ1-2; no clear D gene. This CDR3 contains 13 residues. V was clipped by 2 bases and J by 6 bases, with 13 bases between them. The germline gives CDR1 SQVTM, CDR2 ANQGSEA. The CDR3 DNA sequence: TGCAGCGTTGAAACTCCGGCCCGCAATGGCTACACCTTC. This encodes CSVETPARNGYTF. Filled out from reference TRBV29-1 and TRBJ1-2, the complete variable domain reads SAVISQKPSRDICQRGTSLTIQCQVDSQVTMMFWYRQQPGQSLTLIATANQGSEATYESGFVIDKFPISRPNLTFSTLTVSNMSPEDSSIYLCSVETPARNGYTFGSGTRLTVV.

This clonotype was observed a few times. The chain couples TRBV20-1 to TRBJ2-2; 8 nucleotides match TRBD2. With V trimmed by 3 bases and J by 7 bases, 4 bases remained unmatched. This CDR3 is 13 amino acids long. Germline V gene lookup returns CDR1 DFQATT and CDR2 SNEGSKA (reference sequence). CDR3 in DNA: TGCAGTGCTAGCGGGGGGGCGGACGGGGAGCTGTTTTTT. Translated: CSASGGADGELFF.

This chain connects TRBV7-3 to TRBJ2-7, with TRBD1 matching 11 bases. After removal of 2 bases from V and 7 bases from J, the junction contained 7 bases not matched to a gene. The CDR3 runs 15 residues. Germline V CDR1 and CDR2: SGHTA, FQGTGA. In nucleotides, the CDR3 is TGTGCCAGCAGCTTAGGGACAGGGGGTCTGTATGAGCAGTACTTC. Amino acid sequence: CASSLGTGGLYEQYF.

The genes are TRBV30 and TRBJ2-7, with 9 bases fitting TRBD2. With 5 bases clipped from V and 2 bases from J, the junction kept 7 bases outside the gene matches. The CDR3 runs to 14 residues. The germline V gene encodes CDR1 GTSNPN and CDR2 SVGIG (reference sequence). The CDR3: CAWCSGSGPYEQYF. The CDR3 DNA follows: TGTGCCTGGTGTAGCGGGAGTGGCCCCTACGAGCAGTACTTC. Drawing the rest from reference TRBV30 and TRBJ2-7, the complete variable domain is SQTIHQWPATLVQPVGSPLSLECTVEGTSNPNLYWYRQAAGRGLQLLFYSVGIGQISSEVPQNLSASRPQDRQFILSSKKLLLSDSGFYLCAWCSGSGPYEQYFGPGTRLTVT.

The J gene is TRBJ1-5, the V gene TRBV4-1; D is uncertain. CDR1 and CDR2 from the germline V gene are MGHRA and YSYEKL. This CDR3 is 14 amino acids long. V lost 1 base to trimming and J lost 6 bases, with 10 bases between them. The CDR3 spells CASSQVGSIQPQHF. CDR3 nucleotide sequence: TGCGCCAGCAGCCAAGTAGGGTCAATTCAGCCCCAGCATTTT.

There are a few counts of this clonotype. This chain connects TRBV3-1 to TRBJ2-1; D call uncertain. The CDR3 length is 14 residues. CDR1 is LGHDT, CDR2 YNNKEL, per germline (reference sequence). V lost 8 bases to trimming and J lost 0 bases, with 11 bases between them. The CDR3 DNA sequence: TGTGCCAGCCACGACAAGAGCTCCTACAATGAGCAGTTCTTC. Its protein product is CASHDKSSYNEQFF.

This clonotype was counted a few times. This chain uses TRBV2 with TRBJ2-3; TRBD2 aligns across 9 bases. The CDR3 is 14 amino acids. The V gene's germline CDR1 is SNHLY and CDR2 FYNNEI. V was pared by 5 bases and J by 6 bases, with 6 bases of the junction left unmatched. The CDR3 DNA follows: TGTGCCAGCAGTCTCTTGCGGGAGGGGGATACGCAGTATTTT. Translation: CASSLLREGDTQYF.

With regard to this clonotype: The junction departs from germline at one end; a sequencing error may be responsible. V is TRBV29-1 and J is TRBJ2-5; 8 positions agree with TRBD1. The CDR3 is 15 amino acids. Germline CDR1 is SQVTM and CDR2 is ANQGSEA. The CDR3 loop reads CSIDLTGDNQETQYF. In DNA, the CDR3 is TGCAGCATTGATCTGACAGGGGATAACCAAGAGACCCAGTACTTC. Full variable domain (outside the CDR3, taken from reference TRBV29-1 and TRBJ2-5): SAVISQKPSRDICQRGTSLTIQCQVDSQVTMMFWYRQQPGQSLTLIATANQGSEATYESGFVIDKFPISRPNLTFSTLTVSNMSPEDSSIYLCSIDLTGDNQETQYFGPGTRLLVL.

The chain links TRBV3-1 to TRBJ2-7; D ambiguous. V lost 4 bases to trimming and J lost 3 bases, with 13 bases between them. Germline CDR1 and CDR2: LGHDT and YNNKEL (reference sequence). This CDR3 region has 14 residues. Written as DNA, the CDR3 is TGTGCCAGCAGCCGAAGCCAAACACACTACGAGCAGTACTTC. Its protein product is CASSRSQTHYEQYF.

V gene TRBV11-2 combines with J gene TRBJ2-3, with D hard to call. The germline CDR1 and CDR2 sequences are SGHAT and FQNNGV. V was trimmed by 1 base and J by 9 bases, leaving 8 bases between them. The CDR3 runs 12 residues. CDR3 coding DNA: TGTGCCAGCAGCTTAGGTCCCCTGACGCAGTATTTT. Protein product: CASSLGPLTQYF.

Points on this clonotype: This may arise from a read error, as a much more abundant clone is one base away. DNA of the CDR3: TGCAGCGTTGTCTGGGGTAGAAGAGAGGATGAGCAGTTCTTC. It encodes CSVVWGRREDEQFF. The chain employs TRBV29-1 and TRBJ2-1, with D uncertain. Trimming removed 4 bases at V and 8 bases at J, with 18 bases between. The CDR3 is 14 residues long. CDR1 and CDR2 from the germline V gene are SQVTM and ANQGSEA.

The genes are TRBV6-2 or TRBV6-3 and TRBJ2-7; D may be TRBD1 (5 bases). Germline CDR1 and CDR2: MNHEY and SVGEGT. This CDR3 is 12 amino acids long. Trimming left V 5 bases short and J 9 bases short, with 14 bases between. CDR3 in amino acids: CASSTKTEPQYF. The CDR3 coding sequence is TGTGCCAGCAGTACCAAGACAGAACCGCAGTACTTC.

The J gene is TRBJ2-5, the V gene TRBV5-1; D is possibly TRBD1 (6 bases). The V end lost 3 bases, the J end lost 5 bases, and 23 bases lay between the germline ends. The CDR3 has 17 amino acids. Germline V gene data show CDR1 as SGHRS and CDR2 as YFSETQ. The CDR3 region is CASSSPPGTQNRETQYF. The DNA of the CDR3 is TGCGCCAGCAGCTCGCCCCCGGGGACACAAAACCGCGAGACCCAGTACTTC. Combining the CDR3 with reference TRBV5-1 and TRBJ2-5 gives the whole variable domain KAGVTQTPRYLIKTRGQQVTLSCSPISGHRSVSWYQQTPGQGLQFLFEYFSETQRNKGNFPGRFSGRQFSNSRSEMNVSTLELGDSALYLCASSSPPGTQNRETQYFGPGTRLLVL.

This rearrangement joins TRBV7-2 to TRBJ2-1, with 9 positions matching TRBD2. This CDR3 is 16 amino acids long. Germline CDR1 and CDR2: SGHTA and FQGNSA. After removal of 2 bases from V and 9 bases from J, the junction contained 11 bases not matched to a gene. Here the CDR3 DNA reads TGTGCCAGCAGCTTAAACGCGGGGGGGCCTCGGGGTGAGCAGTTCTTC. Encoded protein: CASSLNAGGPRGEQFF.

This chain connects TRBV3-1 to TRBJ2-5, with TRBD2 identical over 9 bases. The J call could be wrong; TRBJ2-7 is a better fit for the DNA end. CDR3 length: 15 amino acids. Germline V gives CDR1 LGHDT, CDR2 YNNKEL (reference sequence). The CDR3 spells CASSQGPSGASEQYF. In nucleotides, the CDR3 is TGTGCCAGCAGCCAAGGCCCTAGCGGGGCCAGCGAGCAGTACTTC.

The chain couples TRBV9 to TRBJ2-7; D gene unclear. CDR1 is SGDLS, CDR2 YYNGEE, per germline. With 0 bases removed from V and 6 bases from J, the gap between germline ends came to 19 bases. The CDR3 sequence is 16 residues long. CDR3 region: CASSVGDIGVTCEQYF. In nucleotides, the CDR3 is TGTGCCAGCAGCGTAGGAGACATAGGCGTGACCTGCGAGCAGTACTTC.

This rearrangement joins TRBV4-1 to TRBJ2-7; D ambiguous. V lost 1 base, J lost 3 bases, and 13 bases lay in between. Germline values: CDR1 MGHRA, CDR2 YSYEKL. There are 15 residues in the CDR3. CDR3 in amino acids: CASSQGGWPGYEQYF. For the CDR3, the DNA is TGCGCCAGCAGCCAAGGGGGTTGGCCAGGCTACGAGCAGTACTTC.

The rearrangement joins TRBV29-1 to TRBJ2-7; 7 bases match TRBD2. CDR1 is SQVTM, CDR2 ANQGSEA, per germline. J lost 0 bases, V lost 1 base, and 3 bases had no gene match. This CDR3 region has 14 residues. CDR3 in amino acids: CSVEARDYSYEQYF. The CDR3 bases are TGCAGCGTTGAAGCCCGGGACTACTCCTACGAGCAGTACTTC.

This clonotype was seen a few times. The CDR3 protein is CSVELWGLGTEAFF. The CDR3 nucleotides are TGCAGCGTTGAGTTATGGGGGTTGGGCACTGAAGCTTTCTTT. The gene calls are TRBV29-1 and TRBJ1-1; D may be TRBD1 (5 bases). The germline V gene encodes CDR1 SQVTM and CDR2 ANQGSEA. V lost 3 bases, J lost 4 bases, and 15 bases lay in between. There are 14 residues in the CDR3.

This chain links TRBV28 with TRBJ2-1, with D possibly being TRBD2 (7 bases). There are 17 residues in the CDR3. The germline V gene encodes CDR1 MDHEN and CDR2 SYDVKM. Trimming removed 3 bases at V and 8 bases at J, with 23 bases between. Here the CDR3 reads CASSFWGPDGGLDEQFF. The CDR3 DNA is TGTGCCAGCAGTTTCTGGGGCCCGGACGGGGGGCTTGATGAGCAGTTCTTC.

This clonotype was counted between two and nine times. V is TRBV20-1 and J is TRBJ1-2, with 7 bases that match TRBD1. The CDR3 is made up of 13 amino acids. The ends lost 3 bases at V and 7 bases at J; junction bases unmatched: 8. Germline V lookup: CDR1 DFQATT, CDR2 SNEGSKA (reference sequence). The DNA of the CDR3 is TGCAGTGCTAGTCGAGGGGGCTTGAGTGGCTACACCTTC. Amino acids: CSASRGGLSGYTF.

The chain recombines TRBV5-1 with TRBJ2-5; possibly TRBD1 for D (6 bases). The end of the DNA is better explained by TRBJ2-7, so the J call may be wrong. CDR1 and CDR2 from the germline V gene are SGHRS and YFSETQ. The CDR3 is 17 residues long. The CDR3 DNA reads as TGCGCCAGCAGCCCTGGTTCCGGTACAGGGAGCGCCTACGAGCAGTACTTC. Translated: CASSPGSGTGSAYEQYF.

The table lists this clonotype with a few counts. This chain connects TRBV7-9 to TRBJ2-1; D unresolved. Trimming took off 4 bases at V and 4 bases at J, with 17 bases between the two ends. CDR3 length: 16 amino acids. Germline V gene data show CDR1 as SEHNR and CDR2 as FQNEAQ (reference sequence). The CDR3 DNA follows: TGTGCCAGCAGCTCTGCCGGTAATGTGAGTTACAATGAGCAGTTCTTC. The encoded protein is CASSSAGNVSYNEQFF.

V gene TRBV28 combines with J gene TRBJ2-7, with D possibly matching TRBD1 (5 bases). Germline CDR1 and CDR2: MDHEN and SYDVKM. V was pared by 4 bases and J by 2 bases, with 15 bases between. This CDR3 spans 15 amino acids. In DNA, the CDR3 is TGTGCCAGCAGTTCCCCCGGCAGGGTCCCCTACGAGCAGTACTTC. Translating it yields CASSSPGRVPYEQYF.

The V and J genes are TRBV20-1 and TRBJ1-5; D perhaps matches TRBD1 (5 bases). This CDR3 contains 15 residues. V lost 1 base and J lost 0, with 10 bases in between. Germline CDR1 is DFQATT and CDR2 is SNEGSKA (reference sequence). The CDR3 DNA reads TGCAGTGCTAGAGTTTTGGGGGATAGCAATCAGCCCCAGCATTTT. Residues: CSARVLGDSNQPQHF.

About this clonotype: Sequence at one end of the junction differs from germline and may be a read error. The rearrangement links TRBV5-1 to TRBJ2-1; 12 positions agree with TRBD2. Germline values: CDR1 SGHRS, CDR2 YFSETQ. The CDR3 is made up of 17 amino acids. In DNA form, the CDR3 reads TGCGCCAACAGCTTGGAAGCTCTAGCGGGAGGGCCCGATGAGCAGTTCTTC. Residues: CANSLEALAGGPDEQFF.

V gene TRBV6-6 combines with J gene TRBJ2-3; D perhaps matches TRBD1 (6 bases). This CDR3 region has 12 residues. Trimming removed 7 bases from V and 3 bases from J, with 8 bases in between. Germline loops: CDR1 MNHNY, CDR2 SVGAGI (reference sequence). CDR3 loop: CASTQGTDTQYF. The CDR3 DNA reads TGTGCCAGCACCCAGGGGACAGATACGCAGTATTTT.